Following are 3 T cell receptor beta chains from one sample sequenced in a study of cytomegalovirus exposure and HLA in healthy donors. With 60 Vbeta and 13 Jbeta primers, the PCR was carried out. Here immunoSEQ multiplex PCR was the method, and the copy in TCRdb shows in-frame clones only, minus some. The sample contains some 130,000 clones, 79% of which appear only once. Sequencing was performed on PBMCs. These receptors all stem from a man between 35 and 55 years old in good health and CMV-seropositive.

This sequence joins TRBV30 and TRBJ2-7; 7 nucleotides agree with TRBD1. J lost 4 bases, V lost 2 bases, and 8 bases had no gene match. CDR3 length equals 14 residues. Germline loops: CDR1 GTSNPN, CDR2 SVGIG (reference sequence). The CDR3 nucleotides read TGTGCCTGGAGTCCCGGGACAGAAATTTACGAGCAGTACTTC. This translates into CAWSPGTEIYEQYF.

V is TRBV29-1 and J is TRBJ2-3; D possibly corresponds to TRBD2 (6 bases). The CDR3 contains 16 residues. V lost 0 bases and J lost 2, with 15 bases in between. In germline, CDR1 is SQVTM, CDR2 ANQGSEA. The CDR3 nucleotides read TGCAGCGTTGAAGATCCGGTGGGGGGTACCACAGATACGCAGTATTTT. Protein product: CSVEDPVGGTTDTQYF.

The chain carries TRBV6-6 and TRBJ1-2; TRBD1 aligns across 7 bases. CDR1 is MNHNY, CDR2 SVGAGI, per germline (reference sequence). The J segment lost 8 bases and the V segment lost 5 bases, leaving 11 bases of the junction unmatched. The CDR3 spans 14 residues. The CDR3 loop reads CASSPDSARGGYTF. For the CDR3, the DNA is TGTGCCAGCAGTCCGGACAGTGCCAGGGGGGGCTACACCTTC.